The clone carrying this T cell receptor beta chain was detected many times. TCRdb independently ran MiXCR on the RT-PCR reads; one entry per CDR3 protein. The data hold about 680,000 distinct CDR3 sequences, with approximately 15% observed a single time. There are 16 residues in the CDR3. The V end lost 5 bases, the J end lost 3 bases, and 17 bases lay between the germline ends. Germline CDR1 reads SGHTA; CDR2 reads FQGNSA. The chain uses TRBV7-2 and TRBJ2-1, with D perhaps given as TRBD1 or TRBD2 (5 bases each). The sample was memory CD4+ T cells from blood. This TCR came from a female donor in good health, serving as a healthy control. The DNA for the CDR3 is TGTGCCAGCAGCCCGAGTGGGGCTAGCTTCTACAATGAGCAGTTCTTC. Protein: CASSPSGASFYNEQFF. The full variable domain, completed using reference TRBV7-2 and TRBJ2-1, is GAGVSQSPSNKVTEKGKDVELRCDPISGHTALYWYRQSLGQGLEFLIYFQGNSAPDKSGLPSDRFSAERTGGSVSTLTIQRTQQEDSAVYLCASSPSGASFYNEQFFGPGTRLTVL.